This T cell receptor beta chain appears in the sequencing data of a study of early T cells in non-severe SARS-CoV-2 infection. Study details: The sequenced material was bulk RNA from unsorted whole blood, and its chains were unpaired.

Trimming removed 5 bases at V and 2 bases at J, with 13 bases between. The length of the CDR3 is 15 residues. The germline V gene has CDR1 SGHVS and CDR2 FNYEAQ. This clonotype was observed a few times. Its specificity is unknown. Individual cDNA molecules each received unique molecular identifiers attached to them. TCRdb analysed the 5' RACE reads with MiXCR anew, one entry per CDR3 protein. The sample holds around 56,000 distinct CDR3 sequences; approximately 13% are singletons and the top ten take about 9.3%. Overall study findings and caveats: VDJdb-based matching was biased toward anti-spike CD8 responses and missed private and CD4 specificities.

The sequences come from whole blood, collected at baseline. The source of this sequence is an adult who was a healthcare worker with PCR-confirmed SARS-CoV-2 infection or an uninfected control (not recorded which). This chain links TRBV7-6 with TRBJ2-1; D may correspond to TRBD1 or TRBD2 (5 bases each). CDR3 DNA: TGTGCCAGCAGCCCCCGGGACCCAACCTACAATGAGCAGTTCTTC. It encodes CASSPRDPTYNEQFF.